In this sample, the clone carrying this TCR beta chain turned up many times. The antigen is not known. Per germline, CDR1 DFQATT and CDR2 SNEGSKA (reference sequence). The V end lost 5 bases, the J end lost 6 bases, and 14 bases lay between the germline ends. The CDR3 totals 14 residues. The TCR beta CDR3 regions underwent amplification from RNA transcripts. HTBI-primed first-round RT-PCR preceded second-round multiplex PCR. TCRdb reprocessed the multiplex PCR reads with MiXCR, giving one entry per CDR3 protein. The sample comprises roughly 610,000 distinct CDR3 sequences, about a fifth of which are singletons, and more than 5.5% rests with the top ten. This sample is drawn from a study of Graves' ophthalmopathy and Graves' hyperthyroidism. Overall study findings and caveats: From stable hyperthyroidism, ophthalmopathy was separated by a 13-signature model with just under 90% sensitivity and 75% to 84% specificity.

This chain connects TRBV20-1 to TRBJ1-6; D call uncertain. Specimen: peripheral blood. The receptor was isolated from a young woman with stable Graves' hyperthyroidism. Some clones in this sample may be carry-over from other donors' samples. The CDR3 bases are TGCAGTGCTCAAGAGAGACACCGTAATTCACCCCTCCACTTT. It codes for CSAQERHRNSPLHF.